The 23 T cell receptor beta chains below come from one sample, sequenced in a study of blood T cell repertoires in COVID-19. The protocol was immunoSEQ multiplex PCR, while the TCRdb copy is restricted to in-frame clones and leaves out a portion. The sample lists tens of thousands of clones, around 80% occurring once. What was sequenced was peripheral blood. These receptors were collected from a human donor in a cohort sampled during active COVID-19.

This rearrangement joins TRBV7-8 to TRBJ1-2; no reliable D call. Looked up from germline, CDR1 is SGHVS and CDR2 is FQNEAQ. Deletions cut 2 bases from V and 7 bases from J, with 8 bases between. The CDR3 is made up of 12 amino acids. This CDR3 is CASSLLTGGYTF. The CDR3 nucleotides are TGTGCCAGCAGCTTATTGACGGGTGGCTACACCTTC.

The CDR3 DNA is TGTGCCAGCAGCTCCGGACTAGCGGGGATTCGCGACACCGGGGAGCTGTTTTTT. Its translation is CASSSGLAGIRDTGELFF. The V and J genes are TRBV5-4 and TRBJ2-2; 12 positions match TRBD2. V shed 3 bases, J shed 3 bases, and the junction held 9 bases outside the gene matches. Germline loops: CDR1 SGHNT, CDR2 YYREEE (reference sequence). CDR3 length: 18 amino acids.

This rearrangement joins TRBV27 to TRBJ2-5; 7 bases are shared with TRBD2. The CDR3 is 16 residues long. Looked up from germline, CDR1 is MNHEY and CDR2 is SMNVEV (reference sequence). Unmatched junction bases numbered 10, after V lost 6 bases and J lost 0 bases. CDR3 DNA sequence: TGTGCCAGCAGCTCGCGGGGGTTAAGGTACCAAGAGACCCAGTACTTC. Translating it yields CASSSRGLRYQETQYF.

This chain connects TRBV11-3 to TRBJ1-1; tentatively, D is TRBD1 (5 bases). The CDR3 consists of 14 residues. V lost 2 bases, J lost 2 bases, and 9 bases lay in between. Germline loops: CDR1 SGHNT, CDR2 YENEEA. CDR3 DNA sequence: TGTGCCAGCAGCTTACAGGGACTTAACACTGAAGCTTTCTTT. Amino acids: CASSLQGLNTEAFF. Supplemented by reference TRBV11-3 and TRBJ1-1, the full variable domain reads EAGVVQSPRYKIIEKKQPVAFWCNPISGHNTLYWYLQNLGQGPELLIRYENEEAVDDSQLPKDRFSAERLKGVDSTLKIQPAELGDSAVYLCASSLQGLNTEAFFGQGTRLTVV.

The chain joins TRBV7-6 to TRBJ1-5; 8 bases line up with TRBD1. With 1 base clipped from V and 5 bases from J, the junction kept 1 base outside the gene matches. The CDR3 spans 14 residues. CDR1 and CDR2 (germline): SGHVS, FNYEAQ. The CDR3 spells CASSLGTGYQPQHF. In DNA form, the CDR3 reads TGTGCCAGCAGCTTAGGGACAGGGTATCAGCCCCAGCATTTT.

This chain links TRBV28 with TRBJ1-2; 7 bases map to TRBD1. Germline assignment: CDR1 MDHEN and CDR2 SYDVKM. This CDR3 is 14 amino acids long. J gave up 3 bases and V 6 bases, and 7 bases lay outside the gene matches. In DNA, the CDR3 is TGTGCCAGCAGGGCGGGACAGCGATACTATGGCTACACCTTC. It is translated as CASRAGQRYYGYTF.

The chain has TRBV3-1 (or the pseudogene TRBV3-2) and TRBJ1-6, with 7 nucleotides matching TRBD1. J was trimmed by 5 bases and V by 4 bases; bases with no gene match: 20. CDR1 is LGHDT, CDR2 YNNKEL, per germline (reference sequence). The CDR3 is made up of 20 amino acids. The CDR3 loop reads CASSPKLPDRVGIHNSPLHF. CDR3 nucleotide sequence: TGTGCCAGCAGCCCGAAGCTGCCCGACAGGGTTGGTATCCATAATTCACCCCTCCACTTT.

The chain uses TRBV5-4 and TRBJ1-1, with D perhaps matching TRBD1 (6 bases). Germline-derived CDR1 and CDR2 are SGHNT and YYREEE (reference sequence). V gave up 2 bases and J gave up 1 base, with 9 bases separating them. The CDR3 spans 14 residues. This chain's CDR3 is CASSFLTGNTEAFF. DNA for the CDR3: TGTGCCAGCAGCTTTCTGACAGGGAACACTGAAGCTTTCTTT.

V is TRBV3-1 (or the pseudogene TRBV3-2) and J is TRBJ1-2; D is ambiguous. Germline CDR1 LGHDT, CDR2 YNNKEL (reference sequence). The CDR3 has 12 amino acids. V was pared by 3 bases and J by 4 bases, with 6 bases between. The CDR3 region is CASSQAGYGYTF. The DNA of the CDR3 is TGTGCCAGCAGCCAGGCGGGCTATGGCTACACCTTC.

The genes are TRBV11-3 and TRBJ2-7, with 7 bases identical to TRBD1. The junction had 1 base not matched to a gene; V was cut back by 1 base and J by 7 bases. Per germline, CDR1 SGHNT and CDR2 YENEEA. The CDR3 contains 12 residues. The CDR3 loop is CASSLAGQEQYF. CDR3 in DNA: TGTGCCAGCAGCTTAGCGGGACAGGAGCAGTACTTC.

J is TRBJ2-1 and V is TRBV19; 8 bases line up with TRBD1. V lost 7 bases and J lost 1; bases outside the gene matches: 6. The germline gives CDR1 LNHDA, CDR2 SQIVND (reference sequence). This CDR3 contains 15 residues. The CDR3, as DNA: TGTGCCAGTATGGGGACAGGCATTTCCTACAATGAGCAGTTCTTC. Its translation is CASMGTGISYNEQFF.

V and J are TRBV7-9 and TRBJ2-7; 13 bases are shared with TRBD2. V lost 6 bases to trimming and J lost 2 bases; unmatched junction nucleotides: 7. Germline assignment: CDR1 SEHNR and CDR2 FQNEAQ (reference sequence). CDR3 size: 16 residues. The CDR3 is CASRKGLAGPPYEQYF. In DNA, the CDR3 is TGTGCCAGCAGGAAGGGACTAGCGGGACCCCCCTACGAGCAGTACTTC.

The genes are TRBV9 and TRBJ2-7, with 7 nucleotides matching TRBD1. Germline V CDR1 and CDR2: SGDLS, YYNGEE. This CDR3 region has 15 residues. The V segment lost 4 bases and the J segment 5 bases; nucleotides outside the gene matches: 12. CDR3 residues: CASSTGDGVWDEQYF. CDR3 coding DNA: TGTGCCAGCAGCACAGGGGACGGGGTATGGGACGAGCAGTACTTC. Supplemented by reference TRBV9 and TRBJ2-7, the full variable domain reads DSGVTQTPKHLITATGQRVTLRCSPRSGDLSVYWYQQSLDQGLQFLIQYYNGEERAKGNILERFSAQQFPDLHSELNLSSLELGDSALYFCASSTGDGVWDEQYFGPGTRLTVT.

J is TRBJ1-3 and V is TRBV12-5, with TRBD1 identical over 7 bases. The CDR3 has 20 residues. V was pared by 3 bases and J by 0 bases, with 17 bases of the junction left unmatched. Per germline, CDR1 LGHNT and CDR2 FRNRAP. Here the CDR3 DNA reads TGTGCTAGTGGTTTCCACCCCTCGACAGGGAGCACCCTCTCTGGAAACACCATATATTTT. Protein sequence: CASGFHPSTGSTLSGNTIYF. Together with reference TRBV12-5 and TRBJ1-3, the CDR3 gives the full variable domain: DARVTQTPRHKVTEMGQEVTMRCQPILGHNTVFWYRQTMMQGLELLAYFRNRAPLDDSGMPKDRFSAEMPDATLATLKIQPSEPRDSAVYFCASGFHPSTGSTLSGNTIYFGEGSWLTVV.

V usage is TRBV7-9 and J usage is TRBJ2-1, with TRBD2 matching 12 bases. There are 18 residues in the CDR3. The germline V gene has CDR1 SEHNR and CDR2 FQNEAQ (reference sequence). Trimming cost V 5 bases and J 2 bases; bases outside gene matches: 10. This chain's CDR3 is CASSHGLAGKATYNEQFF. The CDR3 DNA is TGTGCCAGCAGCCACGGACTAGCGGGGAAAGCTACCTACAATGAGCAGTTCTTC.

The chain combines TRBV6-5 with TRBJ1-4, with D hard to call. The CDR3 totals 15 residues. The ends were cut back, 1 base at V and 3 bases at J, with 9 bases in the middle. From germline, CDR1 is MNHEY and CDR2 SVGAGI. The CDR3 spells CASSYFAGSNEKLFF. CDR3 bases: TGTGCCAGCAGTTACTTCGCGGGATCTAATGAAAAACTGTTTTTT.

The genes are TRBV4-3 and TRBJ2-7; 12 bases are a match to TRBD1. V was clipped by 1 base and J by 2 bases; unmatched bases: 6. The CDR3 contains 17 residues. Germline V gene data show CDR1 as LGHNA and CDR2 as YSLEER. In nucleotides, the CDR3 is TGCGCCAGCAGCCAAGGCCCCCGGGACAGGGGGCCCTACGAGCAGTACTTC. Amino acid sequence: CASSQGPRDRGPYEQYF.

The chain couples TRBV5-6 to TRBJ2-1; 12 bases agree with TRBD2. The V gene end was trimmed by 5 bases and the J gene end by 4 bases; junction bases not matched to a gene: 4. Per the germline V gene, CDR1 is SGHDT and CDR2 is YYEEEE. CDR3 length equals 15 residues. CDR3 sequence (DNA): TGTGCCAGCAGTCTCGGACTAGCGGGATACAATGAGCAGTTCTTC. It is translated as CASSLGLAGYNEQFF.

V is TRBV4-3 and J is TRBJ2-7; 13 bases map to TRBD2. Germline lookup yields CDR1 LGHNA and CDR2 YSLEER. CDR3 length: 16 amino acids. Trimming took 3 bases from V and 3 from J; bases not matched to a gene: 5. This CDR3 reads CASSQGLAGSYYEQYF. The CDR3 DNA is TGCGCCAGCAGCCAGGGACTAGCGGGGAGTTACTACGAGCAGTACTTC.

This clone was counted a single time. The chain carries TRBV6-5 and TRBJ2-7; D perhaps matches TRBD1 (5 bases). CDR1 is MNHEY, CDR2 SVGAGI, per germline. The V end lost 5 bases, the J end lost 4 bases, and 12 bases lay between the germline ends. The CDR3 covers 13 residues. CDR3 in amino acids: CASSRGQGYEQYF. CDR3 nucleotides: TGTGCCAGCAGTCGTGGGCAGGGATACGAGCAGTACTTC.

This clone has a count of ten or more. The sample contains more than one DNA sequence encoding this CDR3. The V and J genes are TRBV19 and TRBJ2-7, with D maybe TRBD2 (5 bases). Germline V gene data show CDR1 as LNHDA and CDR2 as SQIVND (reference sequence). The CDR3 sequence is 15 residues long. V was pared by 3 bases and J by 3 bases, with 15 bases between. CDR3 residues: CASSIAGGPSYEQYF. The CDR3 coding sequence is TGTGCCAGTAGTATTGCGGGCGGACCAAGCTACGAGCAGTACTTC. Filled out from reference TRBV19 and TRBJ2-7, the complete variable domain reads DGGITQSPKYLFRKEGQNVTLSCEQNLNHDAMYWYRQDPGQGLRLIYYSQIVNDFQKGDIAEGYSVSREKKESFPLTVTSAQKNPTAFYLCASSIAGGPSYEQYFGPGTRLTVT.

The chain has TRBV11-3 and TRBJ2-3; a weak D match, TRBD2 (5 bases). With 2 bases removed from V and 6 bases from J, the gap between germline ends came to 9 bases. Germline V gene lookup returns CDR1 SGHNT and CDR2 YENEEA. This CDR3 contains 13 residues. The CDR3 sequence is CASSLTPGDTQYF. Written as DNA, the CDR3 is TGTGCCAGCAGCTTAACCCCGGGGGATACGCAGTATTTT.

This chain connects TRBV30 to TRBJ2-2; the D gene is possibly TRBD1 (6 bases). Germline V gives CDR1 GTSNPN, CDR2 SVGIG (reference sequence). Trimming took 3 bases from V and 1 from J, leaving 6 bases between them. The CDR3 sequence is 13 residues long. CDR3 coding DNA: TGTGCCTGGAGGACAGGGAACACCGGGGAGCTGTTTTTT. Its translation is CAWRTGNTGELFF.